The source of this TCR beta chain is a study of T-cell memory formation after mild COVID-19. V shed 4 bases, J shed 2 bases, and the junction held 2 bases outside the gene matches. Per germline, CDR1 SEHNR and CDR2 FQNEAQ (reference sequence). This CDR3 contains 15 residues. TCRdb reprocessed the 5' RACE reads via MiXCR and lists one record per CDR3 protein. The data contain more than 100,000 distinct CDR3 sequences, approximately 6.3% of them singletons. This clonotype has a handful of counts. Its target is unknown. The study's findings and limits: Contracting clones, day 15 to 85, had balanced CD4/CD8, and later expanders favored CD4+. Clonal second-wave expansions that peaked on day 37 had unconfirmed SARS-CoV-2 specificity.

The rearrangement joins TRBV7-9 to TRBJ2-6; TRBD1 matches 7 bases. This clonotype was sampled from an adult woman who had mild COVID-19 (a few samples of this study predate the infection). Cell type and time point are not known. Sequenced: PBMCs or a T cell subset sorted from them (not recorded which). In DNA, the CDR3 is TGTGCCAGCAGCTGGGACAGAACTGGGGCCAACGTCCTGACTTTC. Protein sequence: CASSWDRTGANVLTF.